This TCR beta chain is from a study of OX40 agonist ivuxolimab in advanced cancers. This table comes from immunoSEQ multiplex PCR, and its TCRdb copy is limited to in-frame clones, with some not included. The sample comprises roughly 67,000 clones, about 90% of which are singletons, and approximately 0.81% rests with the top ten. Regarding this clone: The antigen is unknown.

Study conclusions and caveats: Relative to CD4+, CD8+ T cells held more expanded clones on average.

The clonotype was recovered from an adult with an advanced solid tumor such as melanoma, head and neck, liver or kidney cancer. The source material was CD4+ or CD8+ T cells sorted from blood, sampled in a trial of the OX40 agonist ivuxolimab.

CDR3 sequence reads: CASSGSGGGRDTQYF. The CDR3 DNA sequence: TGTGCCAGCAGTGGAAGCGGAGGGGGCAGAGATACGCAGTATTTT. This chain links TRBV2 with TRBJ2-3; possibly TRBD1 for D (7 bases). Germline V gene lookup returns CDR1 SNHLY and CDR2 FYNNEI. CDR3 size: 15 residues. V was clipped by 4 bases and J by 5 bases, with 16 bases between them.